These T cell receptor beta chains were read from a single sample in a study of T cell responses to AZD1222 COVID-19 vaccine. Data came from immunoSEQ multiplex PCR; TCRdb stores just in-frame clones and leaves some out. The repertoire includes 100,000 to 150,000 clones, roughly 91% of them detected once, and 0.9% to 1.2% sits in the top ten. Sequenced material: peripheral blood, taken 28 days after the second AZD1222 dose. These receptors all come from an adult who received the AZD1222 COVID-19 vaccine. Each CDR3 is given with its conserved first and last residue. A D gene is named only where the DNA matches it firmly. Expanded clones are given a class, and other clones once, few, many or no size at all.

>TRBV10-3|-|TRBJ1-1|-
TGTGCCATCAGTGACTTGGACAGAGCTTTCTTT
CAISDLDRAFF
>TRBV5-6|-|TRBJ1-5|-
TGTGCCAGCAGCTTACTGGGGGCGGTCGGACAGCCCCAGCATTTT
CASSLLGAVGQPQHF
>TRBV27|-|TRBJ1-1|-
TGTGCCAGCAGTTTTGATGAGAGGGGGAACACTGAAGCTTTCTTT
CASSFDERGNTEAFF
>TRBV7-2|TRBD2|TRBJ2-7|-
TGTGCCAGCAGCCTACTAGCGGGAGTTAGGAACGAGCAGTACTTC
CASSLLAGVRNEQYF
>TRBV3-1/TRBV3-2|TRBD1|TRBJ2-7|-
TGTGCCAGCAGCCAAATCGGGACAGGATCCTACGAGCAGTACTTC
CASSQIGTGSYEQYF
>TRBV4-1|-|TRBJ2-1|-
TGCGCCAGCAGCCAACGGCCTCGGACTGACGGGCAGAAGCAGTTCTTC
CASSQRPRTDGQKQFF
>TRBV27|-|TRBJ1-1|-
TGTGCCAGCAGTCCTCACAGGGAATCTGAAGCTTTCTTT
CASSPHRESEAFF
>TRBV5-1|-|TRBJ2-7|-
TGCGCCAGCAGCTCGGGGGGCGGGAGCTCCTACGAGCAGTACTTC
CASSSGGGSSYEQYF
>TRBV30|TRBD1|TRBJ1-2|-
TGTGCCTGGACCCGGACAGGGGGCTTTCACTATGGCTACACCTTC
CAWTRTGGFHYGYTF
>TRBV5-4|-|TRBJ2-2|-
TGTGCCAGCAGCCTAGCCGGGACCGCGAACACCGGGGAGCTGTTTTTT
CASSLAGTANTGELFF
>TRBV5-8|TRBD1|TRBJ2-4|-
TGTGCCAGCAGCGTGGGACAGGTAGCCAAAAACATTCAGTACTTC
CASSVGQVAKNIQYF
>TRBV5-6|-|TRBJ1-1|-
TGTGCCAGCAGCTTCACGTATGGGGGCACTGAAGCTTTCTTT
CASSFTYGGTEAFF
>TRBV12-5|-|TRBJ2-5|once
TGTGCTAGTGGTTTGGGGACAGCTCGAGAGACCCAGTACTTC
CASGLGTARETQYF
>TRBV12-3/TRBV12-4|-|TRBJ1-1|once
TGTGCCAGCAGTTTTTTCCGGTTTGAAGCTTTCTTT
CASSFFRFEAFF